The 18 T cell receptor beta chains below all came from one sample that was sequenced in a study of HIV-infected children after antiretroviral therapy interruption. Unique molecular identifiers were included in an RNA-based 3' RACE TCR library. TCRdb re-called the 3' RACE reads with MiXCR, one entry per CDR3 protein. The table has about 40,000 distinct CDR3 sequences, about 6% seen once. The treatment is: PENTA 11 planned treatment interruption arm or continuous ART arm. The source was CD45RA+ CD4+ T cells from PBMCs, pooled from several time points, collected from a donor given antiretroviral therapy, either interrupted or continuous. The subset was: naive CD4+ CD45RA+ CD45RO- T cells. The receptors derive from a pool of human donors with HIV.

There are a few counts of this clonotype. The V and J genes are TRBV4-1 and TRBJ1-4, with D maybe TRBD1 (5 bases). The CDR3 has 16 residues. V dropped 3 bases and J dropped 0 bases, with 11 bases sitting between them. Germline V gives CDR1 MGHRA, CDR2 YSYEKL. The CDR3 DNA sequence: TGCGCCAGCAGCCATGGACATGGGGCAACTAATGAAAAACTGTTTTTT. Encoded protein: CASSHGHGATNEKLFF.

At least ten counts were recorded for this clonotype. At one end, the junction sequence differs from germline, possibly due to a read error. The genes are TRBV12-3 or TRBV12-4 and TRBJ2-2; D unresolved. CDR3 size: 14 residues. The CDR3 loop reads CASSRHTNTGQLYF. CDR3 DNA: TGTGCCAGCAGTCGACACACAAACACCGGGCAGCTCTACTTT.

The J gene is TRBJ2-7, the V gene TRBV27, with a weak D call TRBD2 (6 bases). This CDR3 contains 19 residues. Per germline, CDR1 MNHEY and CDR2 SMNVEV (reference sequence). Trimming took 6 bases from V and 3 from J, leaving 30 bases between them. As DNA, the CDR3 is TGTGCCAGCAGCTATTTTTTCGGGGGACTTAACGGAATAAACTACGAGCAGTACTTC. Protein sequence: CASSYFFGGLNGINYEQYF.

This clonotype showed up many times. The CDR3 DNA sequence: TGTGCCAGCAACGAACGAGGAAATCAGCCCCAGCATTTT. Amino acids: CASNERGNQPQHF. The V call is TRBV12-3 or TRBV12-4, the J call TRBJ1-5; no reliable D call. CDR3 size: 13 residues. Trimming left V 7 bases short and J 4 bases short, with 11 bases between.

At least ten counts were recorded for this clonotype. The chain recombines TRBV5-1 with TRBJ2-1, with 9 bases lining up with TRBD2. V trimming: 4 bases; J trimming: 6 bases; junction bases outside the gene matches: 5. Per the germline V gene, CDR1 is SGHRS and CDR2 is YFSETQ. The CDR3 is 14 residues long. The CDR3 is CASSLLAGSNEQFF. The CDR3, as DNA: TGCGCCAGCAGCCTTCTAGCGGGAAGCAATGAGCAGTTCTTC.

The table lists this clonotype with many counts. This chain links TRBV7-9 with TRBJ2-1; possibly TRBD1 or TRBD2 for D (6 bases each). Germline-derived CDR1 and CDR2 are SEHNR and FQNEAQ (reference sequence). Trimming shortened V by 5 bases and J by 5 bases, and 22 bases separated the two germline ends. The CDR3 has 17 amino acids. CDR3 sequence (DNA): TGTGCCAGCAGCGGGACTGCGCGCGCGGGACAAAACAATGAGCAGTTCTTC. Its translation is CASSGTARAGQNNEQFF.

This clonotype has a count of ten or more. The limits of the CDR3 on the DNA are not certain, so only TCRdb's listed CDR3 is given. The chain joins TRBV12-3 or TRBV12-4 to TRBJ1-5; the D call TRBD1 from the table was never checked on the DNA. The CDR3 comprises 14 residues, both ends counted. The chain's CDR3 is CASSFGTGARRLHF.

The chain employs TRBV5-1 and TRBJ2-2, with no clear D. V dropped 3 bases and J dropped 3 bases, with 3 bases sitting between them. CDR1 is SGHRS, CDR2 YFSETQ, per germline. The CDR3 has 12 amino acids. The DNA for the CDR3 is TGCGCCAGCAGCTGGGACACCGGGGAGCTGTTTTTT. Its translation is CASSWDTGELFF. Variable domain in full (rest from reference TRBV5-1 and TRBJ2-2): KAGVTQTPRYLIKTRGQQVTLSCSPISGHRSVSWYQQTPGQGLQFLFEYFSETQRNKGNFPGRFSGRQFSNSRSEMNVSTLELGDSALYLCASSWDTGELFFGEGSRLTVL.

This clonotype showed up just a few times. The chain is built from TRBV18 and TRBJ1-4; no firm D call. The CDR3 sequence is 18 residues long. Deletions cut 4 bases from V and 2 bases from J, with 20 bases between. Germline V gene sequence: CDR1 KGHSH, CDR2 LQKENI. The CDR3 sequence is CASSRSAVPGRTNEKLFF. In DNA, the CDR3 is TGTGCCAGCTCACGTTCAGCGGTTCCGGGTCGGACTAATGAAAAACTGTTTTTT.

This chain joins TRBV19 and TRBJ2-2; unclear D gene. CDR1 is LNHDA and CDR2 is SQIVND in the germline V gene (reference sequence). The germline V and J ends were trimmed by 11 bases and 0 bases, with 10 bases remaining between them. CDR3 length: 13 residues. DNA for the CDR3: TGTGCCTGTACGGCCTCGAACACCGGGGAGCTGTTTTTT. Translation: CACTASNTGELFF.

There are a few counts of this clonotype. The J gene is TRBJ2-5, the V gene TRBV2; D may be TRBD2 (5 bases). In germline, CDR1 is SNHLY, CDR2 FYNNEI. The CDR3 is made up of 13 amino acids. Between the trimmed V and J ends, which lost 6 bases and 4 bases, there was a span of 12 bases. CDR3 amino acids: CASRARSGETQYF. The CDR3 bases are TGTGCCAGCAGGGCCCGGAGCGGAGAGACCCAGTACTTC.

Regarding this clonotype: Germline is not matched at one junction end, which may reflect a read error. The genes are TRBV16 and TRBJ2-3; a weak D match, TRBD2 (5 bases). The CDR3 totals 13 residues. CDR1 is KGHSY, CDR2 FQNENV, per germline. Written as DNA, the CDR3 is TGTGCCAGCAGCTCGGACTGGCCGAACACCTTGTACTTT. This encodes CASSSDWPNTLYF.

This clonotype was counted ten times or more. The chain combines TRBV19 with TRBJ2-1; 9 bases agree with TRBD2. This CDR3 spans 14 amino acids. Germline CDR1 and CDR2: LNHDA and SQIVND (reference sequence). J was trimmed by 4 bases and V by 3 bases; bases with no gene match: 1. Here the CDR3 reads CASSILAGYNEQFF. The CDR3 DNA sequence: TGTGCCAGTAGTATCCTAGCGGGGTACAATGAGCAGTTCTTC.

This clonotype showed up many times. This chain links TRBV29-1 with TRBJ2-7, with 7 bases fitting TRBD1. CDR1 and CDR2 from the germline V gene are SQVTM and ANQGSEA. The CDR3 is 13 residues long. Germline trimming cut 3 bases from V and 6 bases from J; bases unmatched to any gene: 8. CDR3 nucleotides: TGCAGCGTTGACGTAGCGTCAGGGGGCGAGCAGTACTTC. This gives the protein CSVDVASGGEQYF.

V and J are TRBV29-1 and TRBJ2-3, with 10 bases lining up with TRBD2. Germline assignment: CDR1 SQVTM and CDR2 ANQGSEA. V trimming: 0 bases; J trimming: 6 bases; junction bases outside the gene matches: 9. The CDR3 is made up of 16 amino acids. The CDR3 nucleotides are TGCAGCGTTGAAGATCAGAAGCGGGGGGGCCATGATACGCAGTATTTT. It translates to CSVEDQKRGGHDTQYF.

This clonotype was detected many times. This chain connects TRBV29-1 to TRBJ1-1; tentatively, D is TRBD1 (6 bases). V was clipped by 7 bases and J by 0 bases, with 15 bases between them. This CDR3 region has 14 residues. Germline loops: CDR1 SQVTM, CDR2 ANQGSEA. The CDR3 here is CSADRLLVNTEAFF. CDR3 nucleotides: TGCAGCGCCGACAGGCTATTAGTGAACACTGAAGCTTTCTTT.

This clonotype was detected many times. V usage is TRBV20-1 and J usage is TRBJ1-2; TRBD1 aligns across 7 bases. The CDR3 sequence is 13 residues long. V dropped 4 bases and J dropped 2; count of bases not matched to a gene: 4. Germline CDR1 is DFQATT and CDR2 is SNEGSKA (reference sequence). CDR3 sequence reads: CSAIRDSNYGYTF. The DNA for the CDR3 is TGCAGTGCTATCCGGGACAGCAACTATGGCTACACCTTC.

In its sample, this clonotype was seen many times. This chain uses TRBV6-6 with TRBJ2-1; D gene uncertain. V was trimmed by 3 bases and J by 4 bases, leaving 4 bases between them. CDR3 length equals 12 residues. CDR1 and CDR2 from the germline V gene are MNHNY and SVGAGI (reference sequence). CDR3 nucleotides: TGTGCCAGCAGTTATTCGTACAATGAGCAGTTCTTC. Amino acid sequence: CASSYSYNEQFF.